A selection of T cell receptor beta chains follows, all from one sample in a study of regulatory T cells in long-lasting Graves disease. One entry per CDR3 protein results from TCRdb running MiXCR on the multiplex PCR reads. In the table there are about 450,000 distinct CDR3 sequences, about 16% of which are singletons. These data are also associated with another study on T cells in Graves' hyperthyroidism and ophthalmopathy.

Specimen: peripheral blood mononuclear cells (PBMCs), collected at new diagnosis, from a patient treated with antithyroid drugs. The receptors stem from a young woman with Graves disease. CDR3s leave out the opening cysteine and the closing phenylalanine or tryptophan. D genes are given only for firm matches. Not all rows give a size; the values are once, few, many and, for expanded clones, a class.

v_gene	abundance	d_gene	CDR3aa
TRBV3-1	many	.	ASSRGLGAYEQY
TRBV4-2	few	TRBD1	ASSHHRGTWVSTTNEKLF
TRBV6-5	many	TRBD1	ASSYQGANGYT
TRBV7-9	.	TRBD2	ASSLLAGNSYEQY
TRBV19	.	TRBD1	ASIQPGQGVDTQY
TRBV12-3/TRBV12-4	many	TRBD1	ATRTGPSTDTQY
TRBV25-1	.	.	AGSLLGGELF
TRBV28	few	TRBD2	ASRGGTSSTDTQY
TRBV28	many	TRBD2	ASSNGASGNYEQY
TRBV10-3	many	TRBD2	AISESTSGGNEQF
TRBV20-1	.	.	SARAGSYYEQY
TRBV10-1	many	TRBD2	ASSDRTSPNEQF
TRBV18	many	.	ASSPPDVAVYEQY
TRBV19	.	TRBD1	ASSPGTGLFQPQH
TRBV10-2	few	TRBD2	ATLPGTTDGWMRRYNEQF
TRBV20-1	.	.	SAAQANEQY
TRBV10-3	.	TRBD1	AITNPAGQSAF
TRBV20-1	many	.	SARDRHVAQGVREKLF
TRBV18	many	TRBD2	ASSPLGLAGDTDTQY
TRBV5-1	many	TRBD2	ASSFSSGSTDTQY
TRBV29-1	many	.	SVEDSSYNEQF
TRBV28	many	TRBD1	ASSLRGHNSPLH
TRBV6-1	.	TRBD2	ASSHLTSGSSYEQY
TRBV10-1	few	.	ASSGAVGHTQY
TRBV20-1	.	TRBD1	SAKYYGQVTYEQY
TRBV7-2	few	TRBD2	ASSLPAGGSNTGELF
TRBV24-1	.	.	ATSERYDQPQH